Following are 5 T cell receptor beta chains from one sample sequenced in a study of blood T cell repertoires in COVID-19. Assay: immunoSEQ multiplex PCR; the TCRdb copy retains only in-frame clones and omits some. The table records a few hundred thousand clones, roughly 86% of them present only once. Sequences were obtained from PBMCs or T cells enriched from blood (not recorded which). Receptors were obtained from a woman aged 30 to 39 who had been exposed to COVID-19.

The V call is TRBV12-5, the J call TRBJ2-3, with 8 bases lining up with TRBD2. Germline CDR1 LGHNT, CDR2 FRNRAP. CDR3 length: 16 residues. After removal of 2 bases from V and 3 bases from J, the junction contained 7 bases not matched to a gene. The chain's CDR3 is CASGLRGLERTDTQYF. The CDR3 nucleotides read TGTGCTAGTGGTTTGAGGGGACTAGAAAGGACAGATACGCAGTATTTT.

The rearrangement uses TRBV30 and TRBJ2-7, with D possibly matching TRBD1 (6 bases). Germline CDR1 reads GTSNPN; CDR2 reads SVGIG (reference sequence). Trimming left V 3 bases short and J 6 bases short, with 12 bases between. This CDR3 comprises 12 residues. CDR3 DNA: TGTGCCTGGAGCACCCAGGGGTTCGAGCAGTACTTC. Translating gives CAWSTQGFEQYF.

This chain links TRBV27 with TRBJ2-7; maybe TRBD2 (5 bases). There are 12 residues in the CDR3. CDR1 MNHEY and CDR2 SMNVEV come from the germline V gene (reference sequence). The V gene lost 2 bases and the J gene lost 8 bases, with 10 bases spanning the gap. CDR3 in DNA: TGTGCCAGCAGTTTAATGCCGGGGAAGCAGTACTTC. Its translation: CASSLMPGKQYF.

The V gene is TRBV19, the J gene TRBJ1-3, with D unresolved. The V end lost 3 bases, the J end lost 0 bases, and 12 bases lay between the germline ends. The CDR3 runs 16 residues. Germline-derived CDR1 and CDR2 are LNHDA and SQIVND (reference sequence). Here the CDR3 reads CASSMGPIPSGNTIYF. CDR3 bases: TGTGCCAGTAGTATGGGCCCTATCCCCTCTGGAAACACCATATATTTT.

Remarks on this clone: One end of the junction is discordant with germline, which a read error may explain. The chain carries TRBV7-7 and TRBJ2-1; TRBD1 matches at 11 bases. CDR1 SSHAT and CDR2 FNYEAQ come from the germline V gene (reference sequence). The CDR3 runs 16 residues. This chain's CDR3 is CASSSGTGGEYNEQFF. The DNA for the CDR3 is TGTGCTAGCAGCTCGGGGACAGGGGGAGAGTACAATGAGCAGTTCTTC.